Below, one TCR beta chain is given with its context. Its specific antigen is unknown. Per-base quality was not reported, and no clone a single base away is much larger than it. Other DNA sequences of this sample code for an identical CDR3. This entry comes from a study of shared clonotypes between healthy human individuals (TCRdb year 2020). General notes on the study: Three men and a couple of women, aged 18 to 49 years, made up the cohort. Per donor, three plates each were used for CD4 naive and CD4 memory, two for CD8 naive, and one for CD8 memory. Blood TCR repertoires of a handful of healthy adults were deeply sequenced to estimate repertoire size and the extent of clonotype sharing between individuals. Different laboratories and diverse techniques were used to prepare libraries and sequence TCR repertoires, to increase sequencing depth and limit assay-specific biases. Between about 0.94 and 8.9 billion PBMCs per donor were obtained by leukapheresis. The paper as a whole reports these results and caveats: Larger estimated clonotype richness was generally found for naive subsets than for memory subsets. Only blood was sampled, and tissue TCR repertoires likely differ from those in blood. Sharing across several donors was observed for around 4.8% of naive CD4, 3% to 3.5% of naive CD8, 2% to 2.5% of memory CD4, and around 0.42% of memory CD8 clonotypes. Higher generation probabilities were observed for clonotypes shared by all four sorted-subset donors than for non-shared clonotypes. Based on pairwise subsampling, the degree of clonotype sharing among donors was expected to be affected by sequencing depth. The small number of donors limited the genetic and exposure-history diversity represented. Rarefaction of sorted-subset datasets indicated incomplete sequencing despite the large sequencing depth.

Using the deep immunoSEQ assay, multiplex PCR amplified TCR CDR3 regions from genomic DNA. Extracted genomic DNA from each cell subset was distributed evenly across all wells of several immunoSEQ 96-well plates, and each plate was treated as a replicate. For sorted subsets, roughly 200 ng genomic DNA, equal to approximately 30,000 T cell genomes, was loaded into each replicate PCR. Purified libraries were measured with a Qubit 3.0 fluorometer, size-checked on a Bioanalyzer 2100, and measured again with the KAPA Library Quantification kit. Every immunoSEQ 96-well plate was sequenced on a dedicated single-read 150-cycle Illumina NextSeq 550 flow cell. In the paper's pipeline: Because the immunoSEQ output included only junctional sequences and no quality scores, the filtering could not be the same as the filtering used for full-length reads. Sequences were annotated with PyIR, a Python wrapper for IgBLAST v1.9, using IMGT germline references to assign V/J genes and CDR3. Reads with weak V/J assignments (E-value above 1e-6), missing CDR3, stop codons, out-of-frame junctions, or ambiguous translated residues were removed. V3J clonotypes were defined by identical inferred V gene, J gene, and CDR3 amino acid sequence. To compute the percentage overlap between repertoires, the number of shared unique clonotypes was divided by the size of the smaller repertoire. Richness of each repertoire was evaluated using RTK rarefaction, the Chao1 estimator, and Recon v2.1 estimates of unobserved clonotypes. OLGA was used to compute generation probabilities for all TCRbeta clonotypes that the gDNA method yielded from four donors. TCRdb mirrors the immuneACCESS table, restricted to in-frame sequences. Some clones are absent from its copies; in checked studies, under half trace to an unresolved V gene, and the reason for the others is unknown. For V, J and clone size, that table is used; D and trimming come from the DNA. The sample has about a million clones on record, about 77% of them singletons. The ten largest clonotypes hold roughly 1.5% of the sample.

The donors were healthy, HIV-negative adults with no recently reported acute infections or vaccinations. All donors were Caucasian adults living in Nashville, Tennessee, USA. CD4+ T cells were enriched through magnetic negative selection, after which naive cells were positively selected on CD45RA and the remaining negative fraction served as the memory subset. Blood was obtained by leukapheresis, after which PBMCs were separated by Ficoll-Histopaque density gradient centrifugation and cryopreserved in liquid nitrogen vapor phase. Analytical flow cytometry was used to check the purity and quantity of each magnetically sorted T cell population. Each sorted fraction had its genomic DNA isolated and then quantified by UV absorbance on a Nanodrop 2000c. The sequenced material came from memory CD4+ T cells sorted from blood. Read against the paper, the sample's cell subset or site label means: CD45RA-negative fraction. This receptor was identified in a man aged 18 to 29 in good health.

CDR3 reads: CASSPGTDNEKLFF. DNA sequence: TGCGCCAGCAGCCCCGGGACAGATAATGAAAAACTGTTTTTT. Recombination joined TRBV5-1 with TRBJ1-4, and TRBD1 matches 7 of the central bases. The CDR1 and CDR2 encoded by the germline V gene are SGHRS and YFSETQ. There are 14 amino acids in the CDR3, from cysteine to phenylalanine inclusive. Solely the CDR3 DNA is kept, with 42 bases framed from the first base. Here V drops 4 bases and J drops 4 bases, and the junction holds 4 bases not matched to any gene.